This TCR beta chain was captured in a study of CD8 T cells in ankylosing spondylitis. Broader study findings: Characteristic, it appeared, of ankylosing spondylitis blood was a TCR beta motif of about eight highly homologous variants.

Germline values: CDR1 DFQATT, CDR2 SNEGSKA (reference sequence). There are 17 residues in the CDR3. With V trimmed by 5 bases and J by 0 bases, 13 bases remained unmatched. TCRdb analysed the 5' RACE reads with MiXCR anew, one entry per CDR3 protein. Among under 550,000 distinct CDR3 sequences, roughly 25% were seen once, and the ten largest hold about 0.92%. With respect to this clonotype: Its specificity is not known.

Source material: blood, either unsorted or a sorted T cell fraction (not recorded which). The V call is TRBV20-1, the J call TRBJ2-3; 8 bases line up with TRBD2. The clonotype was recovered from a male donor with ankylosing spondylitis. This chain's CDR3 is CSAEIVERGRSTDTQYF. DNA for the CDR3: TGCAGTGCTGAGATTGTAGAGCGGGGGAGGAGCACAGATACGCAGTATTTT.